What follows are 21 T cell receptor beta chains derived from one specimen sequenced in a study of blood T cells in healthy people across ages. Sample-barcoded 5' priming and a J-beta primer mix drove a second PCR of roughly 6 to 12 cycles. Using its own MiXCR run on the 5' RACE reads, TCRdb lists one record per CDR3 protein. Found here are hundreds of thousands of distinct CDR3 sequences, around 42% of them singletons; the top ten hold nearly 20%. Sequenced material: blood. All receptors come from a man aged 60 to 69 in good health.

The rearrangement joins TRBV28 to TRBJ1-2; D is perhaps TRBD1 (6 bases). The CDR3 is made up of 14 amino acids. V gave up 1 base and J gave up 7 bases, with 13 bases separating them. Germline V lookup: CDR1 MDHEN, CDR2 SYDVKM. In DNA form, the CDR3 reads TGTGCCAGCAGTTTATCCGGGGGAGGGGGTGGCTACACCTTC. This translates into CASSLSGGGGGYTF.

V and J are TRBV25-1 and TRBJ1-1; D might be TRBD1 (6 bases). Trimming removed 6 bases at V and 4 bases at J, with 12 bases between. The CDR3 totals 13 residues. Germline V lookup: CDR1 MGHDK, CDR2 SYGVNS. In nucleotides, the CDR3 is TGTGCCAGCAGACAACAGGGTCTCACTGAAGCTTTCTTT. Its protein product is CASRQQGLTEAFF.

This chain uses TRBV12-3 or TRBV12-4 with TRBJ1-6; D call uncertain. V lost 6 bases and J 7 bases, leaving 7 bases between the germline ends. The CDR3 sequence is 12 residues long. In nucleotides, the CDR3 is TGTGCCAGCAGGGTAGTAAATTCACCCCTCCACTTT. Translating it yields CASRVVNSPLHF.

The chain uses TRBV9 and TRBJ2-2; possible D gene TRBD2, 7 bases. V shed 0 bases and J shed 5 bases, with 20 bases lying between them. CDR3 size: 18 residues. Germline assignment: CDR1 SGDLS and CDR2 YYNGEE. CDR3 loop: CASSVAGRGQARTGELFF. The DNA of the CDR3 is TGTGCCAGCAGCGTAGCTGGGCGGGGGCAAGCCCGGACCGGGGAGCTGTTTTTT. Full variable domain (rest looked up from reference TRBV9 and TRBJ2-2): DSGVTQTPKHLITATGQRVTLRCSPRSGDLSVYWYQQSLDQGLQFLIQYYNGEERAKGNILERFSAQQFPDLHSELNLSSLELGDSALYFCASSVAGRGQARTGELFFGEGSRLTVL.

J is TRBJ2-5 and V is TRBV30; the match to TRBD2 covers 10 bases. This CDR3 contains 13 residues. Per the germline V gene, CDR1 is GTSNPN and CDR2 is SVGIG (reference sequence). V lost 3 bases, J lost 6 bases, and 4 bases stayed unmatched. The CDR3 DNA follows: TGTGCCTGGAGCCCGGGACTAGCGCAGACCCAGTACTTC. Protein sequence: CAWSPGLAQTQYF.

This clonotype was picked up a small number of times. The chain joins TRBV24-1 to TRBJ2-7; 9 nucleotides match TRBD1. V was clipped by 4 bases and J by 5 bases; unmatched bases: 8. This CDR3 region has 15 residues. Germline loops: CDR1 KGHDR, CDR2 SFDVKD. The CDR3 loop reads CATSESGTGSHEQYF. As DNA, the CDR3 is TGTGCCACCAGTGAGTCCGGGACAGGGAGCCACGAGCAGTACTTC.

V is TRBV2 and J is TRBJ2-1; D unclear. V lost 4 bases and J lost 0, with 10 bases in between. This CDR3 is 15 amino acids long. From germline, CDR1 is SNHLY and CDR2 FYNNEI. In DNA, the CDR3 is TGTGCCAGCAGTGTCTCGCCGAACTCCTACAATGAGCAGTTCTTC. This gives the protein CASSVSPNSYNEQFF.

The chain has TRBV24-1 and TRBJ2-3; TRBD1 aligns across 7 bases. V dropped 4 bases and J dropped 2; count of bases not matched to a gene: 5. CDR3 length: 15 amino acids. Germline lookup yields CDR1 KGHDR and CDR2 SFDVKD. CDR3 amino acids: CATSEKGAHTDTQYF. CDR3 nucleotides: TGTGCCACCAGTGAAAAGGGGGCTCACACAGATACGCAGTATTTT.

The count of this clonotype is one. This sequence joins TRBV5-1 and TRBJ1-2, with D possibly being TRBD1 (5 bases). The ends were cut back, 10 bases at V and 3 bases at J, with 19 bases in the middle. The germline V gene has CDR1 SGHRS and CDR2 YFSETQ. The CDR3 covers 14 residues. The CDR3 loop is CAGTFGTGDYGYTF. CDR3 sequence (DNA): TGCGCCGGCACCTTTGGGACTGGGGACTATGGCTACACCTTC.

The chain links TRBV18 to TRBJ1-5; D remains unclear. The V and J ends lost 5 bases and 5 bases respectively, with 10 bases between them. Germline V gene data show CDR1 as KGHSH and CDR2 as LQKENI. This CDR3 contains 13 residues. The CDR3 nucleotides read TGTGCCAGCTCAGTCGGAGCTTATCAGCCCCAGCATTTT. Its translation: CASSVGAYQPQHF.

The V and J genes are TRBV3-1 and TRBJ2-1; D is unresolved. CDR1 and CDR2 (germline): LGHDT, YNNKEL (reference sequence). V was pared by 1 base and J by 15 bases, with 16 bases between. This CDR3 is built from 13 residues. The CDR3 bases are TGTGCCAGCAGCCAAGTAGGGTATGGGGAAACGTTCTTC. This gives the protein CASSQVGYGETFF.

The V call is TRBV6-5, the J call TRBJ1-1, with a tentative D call TRBD1 (6 bases). The CDR3 length is 13 residues. Trimming removed 6 bases at V and 2 bases at J, with 10 bases between. Germline loops: CDR1 MNHEY, CDR2 SVGAGI. The CDR3: CASRGGGNTEAFF. The CDR3, as DNA: TGTGCCAGCAGGGGGGGGGGCAACACTGAAGCTTTCTTT.

The V gene is TRBV5-6, the J gene TRBJ2-4; 10 positions match TRBD1. The CDR3 is 12 residues long. Germline CDR1 is SGHDT and CDR2 is YYEEEE. V lost 0 bases and J lost 15; bases outside the gene matches: 3. The CDR3 region is CASSLGQGALYF. The CDR3 DNA is TGTGCCAGCAGCTTGGGACAGGGGGCCCTGTACTTC.

This clonotype was picked up a small number of times. The rearrangement uses TRBV19 and TRBJ2-1; 11 nucleotides line up with TRBD2. The CDR3 length is 16 residues. V lost 7 bases and J lost 8; bases outside the gene matches: 13. Germline values: CDR1 LNHDA, CDR2 SQIVND (reference sequence). CDR3 DNA sequence: TGTGCCAGTAACCGCGCGGCTAGCGGGGGGATGTATGAGCAGTTCTTC. Translation: CASNRAASGGMYEQFF.

The chain joins TRBV20-1 to TRBJ1-1; D gene ambiguous. The V end was cut by 1 base, the J end by 0 bases, with 12 bases between. The CDR3 length is 15 residues. The germline CDR1 and CDR2 sequences are DFQATT and SNEGSKA (reference sequence). CDR3 amino acids: CSARGGSTLNTEAFF. The DNA of the CDR3 is TGCAGTGCTAGAGGCGGATCTACATTGAACACTGAAGCTTTCTTT.

The chain uses TRBV6-6 and TRBJ1-1; D unresolved. V was pared by 2 bases and J by 1 base, with 14 bases between. In germline, CDR1 is MNHNY, CDR2 SVGAGI (reference sequence). CDR3 length equals 16 residues. This chain's CDR3 is CASSYPAGEWNTEAFF. DNA for the CDR3: TGTGCCAGCAGTTACCCGGCCGGGGAATGGAACACTGAAGCTTTCTTT.

V usage is TRBV27 and J usage is TRBJ1-6, with a possible D match to TRBD1 (6 bases). V was clipped by 2 bases and J by 3 bases, with 11 bases between them. There are 16 residues in the CDR3. Germline values: CDR1 MNHEY, CDR2 SMNVEV (reference sequence). The DNA of the CDR3 is TGTGCCAGCAGTTTAAAAGCGGGACACTATAATTCACCCCTCCACTTT. It encodes CASSLKAGHYNSPLHF.

The rearrangement links TRBV14 to TRBJ2-3; D is possibly TRBD1 (6 bases). The CDR3 is 15 residues long. Germline lookup yields CDR1 SGHDN and CDR2 FVKESK. Trimming removed 2 bases from V and 2 bases from J, with 11 bases in between. CDR3 loop: CASSQRGSDTDTQYF. The CDR3 nucleotides read TGTGCCAGCAGCCAAAGGGGGTCCGACACAGATACGCAGTATTTT.

The rearrangement uses TRBV13 and TRBJ2-1, with TRBD2 matching over 9 bases. Germline CDR1 and CDR2: PRHDT and FYEKMQ (reference sequence). The CDR3 is made up of 15 amino acids. Unmatched junction bases numbered 6, after V lost 9 bases and J lost 0 bases. CDR3 sequence: CASSISGSSYNEQFF. DNA of the CDR3: TGTGCCAGTAGCATTAGCGGGAGCTCCTACAATGAGCAGTTCTTC.

V is TRBV9 and J is TRBJ2-5, with 10 nucleotides matching TRBD2. This CDR3 has 15 amino acids. CDR1 is SGDLS, CDR2 YYNGEE, per germline. V shed 0 bases and J 5 bases; nucleotides not matched to a gene: 4. CDR3 DNA sequence: TGTGCCAGCAGCGTAGCAGCGGGGGGGCGTGAGACCCAGTACTTC. Amino acid sequence: CASSVAAGGRETQYF.

The V call is TRBV20-1, the J call TRBJ2-3; a weak D match, TRBD2 (5 bases). Trimming took 1 base from V and 2 from J, leaving 13 bases between them. Looked up from germline, CDR1 is DFQATT and CDR2 is SNEGSKA (reference sequence). This CDR3 is 15 amino acids long. Here the CDR3 reads CSARGLLLSTDTQYF. The CDR3 bases are TGCAGTGCTAGAGGACTACTCCTTTCCACAGATACGCAGTATTTT.